This T cell receptor (beta chain) was sequenced during a study of regulatory T cells in long-lasting Graves disease. Findings and limits, study-wide: No thyroid tissue was studied; the work used peripheral blood only.

Through Arm-PCR of CDR3 regions and iRepertoire HTBI primers, TCR beta libraries were built. TCRdb reanalysed the multiplex PCR reads using MiXCR and keeps one entry per CDR3 protein. The data show 500,000 to 800,000 distinct CDR3 sequences, approximately 29% seen once. As concerns this clonotype: The antigen remains undetermined.

As for time point: persistent/refractory GD, antithyroid drugs over 5 years with positive TRAb. The authors made the TCR library using RNA they extracted from PBMCs. Staff took approximately 8.7 milliliters of peripheral blood and put it into EDTA tubes. The sequences come from peripheral blood mononuclear cells (PBMCs), collected when the disease was refractory, from a patient treated with antithyroid drugs. This sequence originates from a female donor with Graves disease.

CDR3 residues: CAIRADRGSGTEAFF. In DNA, the CDR3 is TGTGCCATCAGGGCGGACAGGGGATCGGGGACTGAAGCTTTCTTT. V and J are TRBV10-3 and TRBJ1-1; TRBD1 matches at 9 bases. There are 15 residues in the CDR3. Germline V gene data show CDR1 as ENHRY and CDR2 as SYGVKD. The trim removed 6 bases at V and 5 bases at J, leaving 10 bases unmatched.